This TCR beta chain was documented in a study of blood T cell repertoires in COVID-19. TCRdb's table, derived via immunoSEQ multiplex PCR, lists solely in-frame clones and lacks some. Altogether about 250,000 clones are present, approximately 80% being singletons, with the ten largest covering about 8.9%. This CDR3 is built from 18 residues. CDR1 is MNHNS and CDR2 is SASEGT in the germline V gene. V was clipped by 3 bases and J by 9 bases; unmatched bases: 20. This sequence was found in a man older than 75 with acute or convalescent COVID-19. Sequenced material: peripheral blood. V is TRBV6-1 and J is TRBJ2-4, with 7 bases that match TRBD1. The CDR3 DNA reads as TGTGCCAGCAGTGAGTTAGGGTTCGACAGGGTCAAGCTCCCCATTCAGTACTTC. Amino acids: CASSELGFDRVKLPIQYF.